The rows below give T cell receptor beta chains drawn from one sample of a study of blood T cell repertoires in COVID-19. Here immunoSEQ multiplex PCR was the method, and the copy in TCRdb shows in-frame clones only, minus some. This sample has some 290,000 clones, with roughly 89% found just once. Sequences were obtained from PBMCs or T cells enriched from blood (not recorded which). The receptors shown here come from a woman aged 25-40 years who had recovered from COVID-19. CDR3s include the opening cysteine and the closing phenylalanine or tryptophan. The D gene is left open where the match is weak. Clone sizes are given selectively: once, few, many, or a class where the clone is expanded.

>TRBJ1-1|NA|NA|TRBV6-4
CASSARGAPGWTEAFF
TGTGCCAGCAGCGCCCGGGGGGCTCCTGGTTGGACTGAAGCTTTCTTT
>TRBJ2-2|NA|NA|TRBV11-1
CASSLGSGNTGELFF
TGTGCCAGCAGCTTAGGTTCGGGTAACACCGGGGAGCTGTTTTTT
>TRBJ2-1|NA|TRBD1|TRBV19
CASTRQGAHNEQFF
TGTGCCAGTACGCGACAGGGGGCCCACAATGAGCAGTTCTTC
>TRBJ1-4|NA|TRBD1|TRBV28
CASSLQGANEKLFF
TGTGCCAGCAGCCTACAGGGGGCTAATGAAAAACTGTTTTTT
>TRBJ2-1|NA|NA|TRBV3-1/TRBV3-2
CASSLAARVRVF
TGTGCCAGCAGCCTGGCGGCGCGGGTTAGGGTCTTC
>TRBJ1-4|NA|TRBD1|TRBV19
CASSADRGRATNEKLFF
TGTGCCAGTAGTGCGGACAGGGGGAGGGCAACTAATGAAAAACTGTTTTTT
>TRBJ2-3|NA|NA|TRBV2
CASKETSTDTQYF
TGTGCCAGCAAAGAAACTAGCACAGATACGCAGTATTTT
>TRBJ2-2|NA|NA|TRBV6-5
CASTYTGSGGELFF
TGTGCCAGCACCTACACAGGGTCAGGGGGGGAGCTGTTTTTT
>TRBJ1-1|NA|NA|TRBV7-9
CASSLGGEVNTEAFF
TGTGCCAGCAGCTTAGGGGGGGAGGTGAACACTGAAGCTTTCTTT
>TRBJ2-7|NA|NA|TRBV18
CASSPKQGLSGAYEQYF
TGTGCCAGCTCACCGAAACAGGGGCTATCGGGGGCCTACGAGCAGTACTTC
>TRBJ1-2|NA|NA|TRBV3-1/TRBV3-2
CASSQDATVYGYTF
TGTGCCAGCAGCCAAGACGCGACAGTCTATGGCTACACCTTC
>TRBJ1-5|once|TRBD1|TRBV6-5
CASSLNRGGDQPQHF
TGTGCCAGCAGCCTTAACAGGGGAGGCGATCAGCCCCAGCATTTT
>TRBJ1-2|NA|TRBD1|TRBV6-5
CASSSTGGIGYTF
TGTGCCAGCAGTTCGACAGGGGGGATTGGCTACACCTTC
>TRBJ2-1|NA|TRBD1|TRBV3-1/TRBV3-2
CASSRSGTGGFNEQFF
TGTGCCAGCAGCCGGTCCGGGACAGGGGGTTTCAATGAGCAGTTCTTC
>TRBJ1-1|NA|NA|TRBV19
CASSISTLTGRLNTEAFF
TGTGCCAGTAGTATATCGACCCTGACAGGTAGATTGAACACTGAAGCTTTCTTT
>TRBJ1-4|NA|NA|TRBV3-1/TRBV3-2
CASSQGAGYNEKLFF
TGTGCCAGCAGCCAAGGGGCAGGGTATAATGAAAAACTGTTTTTT
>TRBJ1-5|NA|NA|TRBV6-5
CASRGQSNQPQHF
TGTGCCAGCAGGGGACAATCTAATCAGCCCCAGCATTTT
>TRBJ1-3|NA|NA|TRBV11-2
CASSFHLGAGNTIYF
TGTGCCAGCAGCTTCCATCTCGGGGCTGGAAACACCATATATTTT
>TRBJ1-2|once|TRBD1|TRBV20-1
CSASTGTDYGYTF
TGCAGTGCTAGTACCGGGACAGACTATGGCTACACCTTC
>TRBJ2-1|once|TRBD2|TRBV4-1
CASSQGGLGTSGRKAYNEQFF
TGCGCCAGCAGCCAAGGGGGGTTGGGGACTAGCGGGAGGAAGGCTTACAATGAGCAGTTCTTC
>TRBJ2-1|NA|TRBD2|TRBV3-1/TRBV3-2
CASSQVRLAENNEQFF
TGTGCCAGCAGCCAAGTTAGACTAGCGGAAAACAATGAGCAGTTCTTC
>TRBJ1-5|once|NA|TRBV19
CASSRPGGGGNQPQHF
TGTGCCAGTAGTCGGCCGGGGGGCGGGGGCAATCAGCCCCAGCATTTT
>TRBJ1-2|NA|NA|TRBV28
CASTSRPGDYGYTF
TGTGCCAGCACCTCTAGGCCCGGAGACTATGGCTACACCTTC
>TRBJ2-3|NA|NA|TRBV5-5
CASSFAGTTDTQYF
TGTGCCAGCAGCTTTGCGGGAACCACAGATACGCAGTATTTT
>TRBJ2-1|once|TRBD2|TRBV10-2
CASSETSDEQFF
TGCGCCAGCAGTGAAACTAGCGATGAGCAGTTCTTC
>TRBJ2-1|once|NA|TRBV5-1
CASSGEAEPSYNEQFF
TGCGCCAGCAGTGGTGAGGCGGAACCCTCCTACAATGAGCAGTTCTTC
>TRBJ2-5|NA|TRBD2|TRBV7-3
CASSLAASGQETQYF
TGTGCCAGCAGCTTAGCGGCTAGCGGGCAAGAGACCCAGTACTTC
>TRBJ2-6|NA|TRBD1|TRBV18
CASSRGTGFSGANVLTF
TGTGCCAGCTCAAGGGGGACAGGTTTCTCTGGGGCCAACGTCCTGACTTTC
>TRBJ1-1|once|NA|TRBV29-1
CSVGLNTEAFF
TGCAGCGTTGGGCTGAACACTGAAGCTTTCTTT
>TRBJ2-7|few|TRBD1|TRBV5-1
CASSLGDSFYEQYF
TGCGCCAGCAGCCTGGGGGACAGCTTTTACGAGCAGTACTTC
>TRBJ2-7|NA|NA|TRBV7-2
CASSWSQTGDSYEQYF
TGTGCCAGCAGCTGGTCCCAGACAGGCGACTCCTACGAGCAGTACTTC
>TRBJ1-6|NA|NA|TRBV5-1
CASSYGNSPLHF
TGCGCCAGCAGCTACGGGAATTCACCCCTCCACTTT
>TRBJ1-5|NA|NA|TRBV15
CATSRDGGAGQPQHF
TGTGCCACCAGCAGAGATGGCGGGGCCGGGCAGCCCCAGCATTTT
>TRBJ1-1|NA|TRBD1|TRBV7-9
CASSLAIGQGSTEAFF
TGTGCCAGCAGCTTAGCGATCGGACAGGGGAGCACTGAAGCTTTCTTT
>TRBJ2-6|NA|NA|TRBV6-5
CASSYDPGGANVLTF
TGTGCCAGCAGTTACGATCCGGGAGGGGCCAACGTCCTGACTTTC
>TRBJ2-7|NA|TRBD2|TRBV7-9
CASSVLAGSYEQYF
TGTGCCAGCAGCGTACTAGCGGGGTCCTACGAGCAGTACTTC
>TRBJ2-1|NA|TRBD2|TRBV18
CASSPGLAGNNEQFF
TGTGCCAGCTCACCCGGACTAGCGGGAAACAATGAGCAGTTCTTC
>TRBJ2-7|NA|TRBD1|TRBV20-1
CSASSWTGLTYEQYF
TGCAGTGCTAGTTCGTGGACAGGGCTCACCTACGAGCAGTACTTC
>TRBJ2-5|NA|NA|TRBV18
CASSLTGTGLQETQYF
TGTGCCAGCTCACTCACCGGGACTGGGTTACAAGAGACCCAGTACTTC
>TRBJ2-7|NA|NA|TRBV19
CASSSARGGEQYF
TGTGCCAGTAGTAGTGCTCGGGGTGGGGAGCAGTACTTC
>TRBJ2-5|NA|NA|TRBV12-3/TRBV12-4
CASSQPRGTQYF
TGTGCCAGCAGTCAGCCCCGGGGGACCCAGTACTTC
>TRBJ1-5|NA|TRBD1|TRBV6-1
CASSVPLGQGGNQPQHF
TGTGCCAGCAGTGTGCCACTCGGACAGGGAGGAAATCAGCCCCAGCATTTT
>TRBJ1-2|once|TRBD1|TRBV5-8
CASSRDRGRGGYTF
TGTGCCAGCAGCAGGGACAGGGGGAGAGGCGGCTACACCTTC
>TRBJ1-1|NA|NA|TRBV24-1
CATISIWVKGAEAFF
TGTGCCACCATATCAATCTGGGTCAAGGGGGCTGAAGCTTTCTTT
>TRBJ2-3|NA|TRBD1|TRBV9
CASSPFLFLGTGGLTDTQYF
TGTGCCAGCAGCCCTTTTTTATTCCTCGGGACAGGGGGGCTAACAGATACGCAGTATTTT
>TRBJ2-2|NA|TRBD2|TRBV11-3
CASSGWGGPQTGELFF
TGTGCCAGCAGCGGATGGGGAGGGCCGCAAACCGGGGAGCTGTTTTTT
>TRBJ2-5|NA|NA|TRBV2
CASSPFEAQYF
TGTGCCAGCAGCCCGTTCGAGGCCCAGTACTTC
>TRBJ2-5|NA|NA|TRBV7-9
CASKGQGWRETQYF
TGTGCCAGTAAAGGGCAGGGCTGGAGAGAGACCCAGTACTTC
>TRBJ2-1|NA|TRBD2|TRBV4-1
CASSRGSGYNEQFF
TGCGCCAGCAGCAGGGGTAGCGGGTACAATGAGCAGTTCTTC
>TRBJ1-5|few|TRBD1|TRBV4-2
CASSHQQGDDQPQHF
TGTGCCAGCAGCCATCAACAGGGGGACGATCAGCCCCAGCATTTT
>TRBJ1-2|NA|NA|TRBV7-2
CASSLAGLGRIPINYGYTF
TGTGCCAGCAGCTTAGCGGGTTTGGGCAGGATACCCATTAACTATGGCTACACCTTC
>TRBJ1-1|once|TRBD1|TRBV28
CASTQAGTALSAFF
TGTGCCAGCACCCAGGCTGGGACAGCCCTGAGTGCTTTCTTT
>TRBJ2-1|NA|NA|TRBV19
CASLTTGQPLNEQFF
TGTGCCAGTCTCACTACAGGGCAGCCCCTAAATGAGCAGTTCTTC
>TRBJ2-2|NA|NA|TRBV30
CAWGTLALTGELFF
TGTGCCTGGGGGACACTGGCCCTCACCGGGGAGCTGTTTTTT
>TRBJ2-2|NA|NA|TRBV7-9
CASSLVQTANTGELFF
TGTGCCAGCAGCTTAGTACAGACCGCGAACACCGGGGAGCTGTTTTTT
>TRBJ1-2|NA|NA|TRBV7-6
CASSRVGTSDGYTF
TGTGCCAGCAGTCGAGTCGGGACATCAGATGGCTACACCTTC
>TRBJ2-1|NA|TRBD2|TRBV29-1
CSVPPTSGRSGEQFF
TGCAGCGTTCCCCCGACTAGCGGGAGATCGGGTGAGCAGTTCTTC
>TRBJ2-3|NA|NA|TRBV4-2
CASSQLSQGLTDTQYF
TGTGCCAGCAGCCAATTATCCCAGGGCCTCACAGATACGCAGTATTTT
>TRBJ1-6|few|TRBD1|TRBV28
CASSLPQGSSDSPLHF
TGTGCCAGCAGTTTACCACAGGGGAGTTCGGATTCACCCCTCCACTTT
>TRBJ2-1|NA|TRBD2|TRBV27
CASSWSAGTSGSNEQFF
TGTGCCAGCAGTTGGTCCGCCGGGACTAGCGGGAGTAATGAGCAGTTCTTC